The clone carrying this T cell receptor (beta chain) has a count of ten or more. V trimming: 5 bases; J trimming: 5 bases; junction bases outside the gene matches: 20. This CDR3 is 18 amino acids long. CDR1 and CDR2 (germline): MNHEY, SMNVEV (reference sequence). The entry originates in a study of T-cell reconstitution after alpha-beta-depleted transplantation in children. This sample's TCRbeta library carried unique molecular identifier barcodes. Each CDR3 protein is one row after TCRdb ran MiXCR on the PCR reads. Found here are 150,000 to 250,000 distinct CDR3 sequences, roughly 15% of them singletons; the top ten hold 13%.

This specimen consisted of PBMCs from the stem cell graft donor, obtained from the stem cell graft. This receptor was identified in a human donor who donated a stem cell graft to a child with acute lymphoblastic leukemia. The V gene is TRBV27, the J gene TRBJ2-5, with 7 bases that match TRBD2. CDR3 amino acids: CASSPPGPLRAGVETQYF. The CDR3, as DNA: TGTGCCAGCAGTCCTCCGGGACCCCTCCGTGCGGGAGTCGAGACCCAGTACTTC.